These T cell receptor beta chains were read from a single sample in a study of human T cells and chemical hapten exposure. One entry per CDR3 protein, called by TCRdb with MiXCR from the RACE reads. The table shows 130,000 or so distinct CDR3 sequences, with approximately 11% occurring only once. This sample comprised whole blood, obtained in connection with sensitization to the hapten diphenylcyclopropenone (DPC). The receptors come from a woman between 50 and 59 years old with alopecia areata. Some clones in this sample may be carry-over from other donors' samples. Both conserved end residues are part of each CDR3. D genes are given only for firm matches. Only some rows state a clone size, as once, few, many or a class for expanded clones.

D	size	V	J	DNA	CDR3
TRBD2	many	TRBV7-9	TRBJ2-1	TGTGCCAGCACCGCGGGAGGGCCGTCCAATGAGCAGTTCTTC	CASTAGGPSNEQFF
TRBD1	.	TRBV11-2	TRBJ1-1	TGTGCCAGCAGCTCGACAGGGTCAGGCACTGAAGCTTTCTTT	CASSSTGSGTEAFF
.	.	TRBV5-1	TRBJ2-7	TGCGCCAGCAGCTTGTTGCAGGGTGGCGAGCAGTACTTC	CASSLLQGGEQYF
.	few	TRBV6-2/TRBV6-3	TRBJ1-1	TGTGCCACCCGACAGGCCAATGAAGCTTTCTTT	CATRQANEAFF
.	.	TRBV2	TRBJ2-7	TGTGCCAGCAGTTTCTCCCTAAACGAGCAGTACTTC	CASSFSLNEQYF
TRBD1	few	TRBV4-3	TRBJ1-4	TGCGCCAGCAGCGCTAATACAGGGACAGGGGGCGTAAAAAAACTGTTTTTT	CASSANTGTGGVKKLFF
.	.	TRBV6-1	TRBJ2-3	TGTGCCAGCAGTGACAGGAGCGCCGATACGCAGTATTTT	CASSDRSADTQYF
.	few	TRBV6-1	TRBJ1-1	TGTGCCAGCATATTAGGGACTAGGAACACTGAAGCTTTCTTT	CASILGTRNTEAFF
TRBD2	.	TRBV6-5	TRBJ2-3	TGTGCCAGCAGTCGTAGACTAGCGGGGCGAAACACAGATACGCAGTATTTT	CASSRRLAGRNTDTQYF
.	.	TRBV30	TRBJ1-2	TGTGCCTGCGCGGCAATTGGTGGCTACACCTTC	CACAAIGGYTF
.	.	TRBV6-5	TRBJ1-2	TGTGCCAGCAGAACTCCGGGACGGGCCTATGGCTACACCTTC	CASRTPGRAYGYTF
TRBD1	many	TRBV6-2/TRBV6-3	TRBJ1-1	TGTGGGACAGGGGAGATGAACACTGAAGCTTTCTTT	CGTGEMNTEAFF
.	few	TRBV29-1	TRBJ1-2	TGCAGCGTTGAGGACCCTACTGGCTATGGCTACACCTTC	CSVEDPTGYGYTF
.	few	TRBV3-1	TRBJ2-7	TGTGCCAGCAGCCAAGAGGGGAAGAAGCAGTACTTC	CASSQEGKKQYF
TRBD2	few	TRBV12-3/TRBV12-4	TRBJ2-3	TGTGCCAGCAGTTTTCGTAGGACTAGTAATAATACGCAGTATTTT	CASSFRRTSNNTQYF
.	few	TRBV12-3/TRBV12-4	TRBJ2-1	TGTGCCAGCAGTTCTTCCCCAGGGGTCAATGAGCAGTTCTTC	CASSSSPGVNEQFF
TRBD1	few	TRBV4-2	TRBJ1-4	TGTGCCAGCAGCCAAACAGGGGATAATGAAAAACTGTTTTTT	CASSQTGDNEKLFF
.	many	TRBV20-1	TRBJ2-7	TGCAGTGCTCGCCCCGACTTAGCAGCCTACGAGCAGTACTTC	CSARPDLAAYEQYF
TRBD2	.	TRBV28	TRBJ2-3	TGTGCCAGCAGTCGGACTAGCGGACGCACAGATACGCAGTATTTT	CASSRTSGRTDTQYF
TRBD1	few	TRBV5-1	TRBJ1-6	TGCGCCAGCAGATCTCTGACAGGGAACAATTCACCCCTCCACTTT	CASRSLTGNNSPLHF
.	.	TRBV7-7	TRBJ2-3	TGTGCCAGCAGCCCCGTTAGCGGAAGCACAGATACGCAGTATTTT	CASSPVSGSTDTQYF
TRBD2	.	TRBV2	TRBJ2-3	TGTGCCAGCGGGACGGGGGGTGCCGATACGCAGTATTTT	CASGTGGADTQYF
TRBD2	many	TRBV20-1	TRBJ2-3	TGCAGTGCTAGAGATAAAATGGACGGGGGGGCGATAGATACGCAGTATTTT	CSARDKMDGGAIDTQYF
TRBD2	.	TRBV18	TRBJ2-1	TGTGCCAGCTCATCTAGCGGGAGGTACCATGAGCAGTTCTTC	CASSSSGRYHEQFF
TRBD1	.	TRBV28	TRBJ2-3	TGTGCCAGCAGGGGACAGGGGGGCGCAGATACGCAGTATTTT	CASRGQGGADTQYF
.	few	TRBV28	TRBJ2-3	TGTGCCAGCAGCGCCTCGGCCCAGGGCACAGATACGCAGTATTTT	CASSASAQGTDTQYF
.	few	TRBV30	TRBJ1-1	TGTGCCTGGACCCCCACCCGCCCTGAAGCTTTCTTT	CAWTPTRPEAFF
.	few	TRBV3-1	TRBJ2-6	TGTGCCAGCAGCCAAGGTATGGGTCTCAACGTCCTGACTTTC	CASSQGMGLNVLTF
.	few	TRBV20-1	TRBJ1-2	TGCAGTGCTAGCCCCAGGCACTATGGCTACACCTTC	CSASPRHYGYTF
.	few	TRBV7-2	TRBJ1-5	TGTGCCAGCAGCTTATCCGCGGAGAGGCCCCAGCATTTT	CASSLSAERPQHF
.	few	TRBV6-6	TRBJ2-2	TGTGCCAGCAGCCCCTCCCCGGCTAACACCGGGGAGCTGTTTTTT	CASSPSPANTGELFF
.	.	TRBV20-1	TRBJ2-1	TGCAGTGCTAGAGGATCCACAGGAGCTATTTTTAATGAGCAGTTCTTC	CSARGSTGAIFNEQFF
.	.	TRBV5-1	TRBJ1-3	TGCGCCAGCAGCTGGGACGGGACGAGAGGAAACACCATATATTTT	CASSWDGTRGNTIYF
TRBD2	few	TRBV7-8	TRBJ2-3	TGTGCCAGCAGCTCTGGGACTAGCGGGAGCCCAAATACGCAGTATTTT	CASSSGTSGSPNTQYF
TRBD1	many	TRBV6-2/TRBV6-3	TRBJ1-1	TGTGCCAGCAGTTTGACAGGGCCTGAAGCTTTCTTT	CASSLTGPEAFF
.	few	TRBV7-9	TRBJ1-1	TGTGCCAGCAAACCGCAGGGCAAAACGACTGAAGCTTTCTTT	CASKPQGKTTEAFF
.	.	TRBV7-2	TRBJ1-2	TGTGCCAGCGGGGACAACTATGGCTACACCTTC	CASGDNYGYTF
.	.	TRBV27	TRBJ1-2	TGTGCCAGCAGTTGGAACCGCGACTATGGCTACACCTTC	CASSWNRDYGYTF
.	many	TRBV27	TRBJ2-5	TGTGCCAGCAGTTTATCTGGCCTCCCCCAAGAGACCCAGTACTTC	CASSLSGLPQETQYF
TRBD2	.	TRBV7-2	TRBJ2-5	TGTGCCAGCAGCTTAGCCCCAGCGGGGATGGAGACCCAGTACTTC	CASSLAPAGMETQYF
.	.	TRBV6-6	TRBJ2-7	TGTGCCAGCAGTTACTCTCCGGCTTACGAGCAGTACTTC	CASSYSPAYEQYF
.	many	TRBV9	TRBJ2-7	TGTGCCAGCAGCGCAGACGACACTCTCTACGAGCAGTACTTC	CASSADDTLYEQYF
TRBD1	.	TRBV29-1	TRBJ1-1	TGCAGCGCCGGGGAGGGGGCGAACACTGAAGCTTTCTTT	CSAGEGANTEAFF
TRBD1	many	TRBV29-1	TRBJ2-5	TGCAGCGTTACAGGGGGAGAGACCCAGTACTTC	CSVTGGETQYF
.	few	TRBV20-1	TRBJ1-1	TGCAGTGCTCGTCGACCGAACACTGAAGCTTTCTTT	CSARRPNTEAFF
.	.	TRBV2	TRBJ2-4	TGTGCCAGCACCCAGAAAGGGGAGAAAAACATTCAGTACTTC	CASTQKGEKNIQYF
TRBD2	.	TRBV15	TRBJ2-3	TGTGCCACCAGCAGAGGACTAGCGGGGGCATACACAGATACGCAGTATTTT	CATSRGLAGAYTDTQYF
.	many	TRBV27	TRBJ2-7	TGTGCCAGCAGCCCAACAGATGCCTACGAGCAGTACTTC	CASSPTDAYEQYF
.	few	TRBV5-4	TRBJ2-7	TGTGCCAGCAGCTCCTCCCCGGGTACATCGGTCCACGAGCAGTACTTC	CASSSSPGTSVHEQYF
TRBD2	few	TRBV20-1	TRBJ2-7	TGCAGTGCTTTCCAGGTTAGCGGGAGCTACGAGCAGTACTTC	CSAFQVSGSYEQYF
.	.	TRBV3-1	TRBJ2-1	TGTGCCAGCAGCCAAGATTTGGGGGAGCGGTACAATGAGCAGTTCTTC	CASSQDLGERYNEQFF
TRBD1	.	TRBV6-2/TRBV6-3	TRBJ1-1	TGTGCCAGCAGTTACATCGGGACAGACTATGAAGCTTTCTTT	CASSYIGTDYEAFF
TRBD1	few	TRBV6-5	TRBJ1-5	TGTGCCAGCAGTCCCGACAGGGCGAGCAATCAGCCCCAGCATTTT	CASSPDRASNQPQHF
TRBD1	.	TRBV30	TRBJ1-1	TGTGCCTGGAGTGTTATTCGAGGGGGCTCTGAAGCTTTCTTT	CAWSVIRGGSEAFF
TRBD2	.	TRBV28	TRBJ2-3	TGTGCCAGCAGCGCGGGAGGGAGCACAGATACGCAGTATTTT	CASSAGGSTDTQYF
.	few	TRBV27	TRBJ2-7	TGTGCCAGCAGTTATCAGCGGGCCTACGAGCAGTACTTC	CASSYQRAYEQYF
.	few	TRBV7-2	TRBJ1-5	TGTGCCAGCAGCTTACGGCAGGTCAATCAGCCCCAGCATTTT	CASSLRQVNQPQHF
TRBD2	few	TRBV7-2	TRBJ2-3	TGTGCCAGCAGCTTTAAGGCTAGCGGGAGTGGAAGCACAGATACGCAGTATTTT	CASSFKASGSGSTDTQYF